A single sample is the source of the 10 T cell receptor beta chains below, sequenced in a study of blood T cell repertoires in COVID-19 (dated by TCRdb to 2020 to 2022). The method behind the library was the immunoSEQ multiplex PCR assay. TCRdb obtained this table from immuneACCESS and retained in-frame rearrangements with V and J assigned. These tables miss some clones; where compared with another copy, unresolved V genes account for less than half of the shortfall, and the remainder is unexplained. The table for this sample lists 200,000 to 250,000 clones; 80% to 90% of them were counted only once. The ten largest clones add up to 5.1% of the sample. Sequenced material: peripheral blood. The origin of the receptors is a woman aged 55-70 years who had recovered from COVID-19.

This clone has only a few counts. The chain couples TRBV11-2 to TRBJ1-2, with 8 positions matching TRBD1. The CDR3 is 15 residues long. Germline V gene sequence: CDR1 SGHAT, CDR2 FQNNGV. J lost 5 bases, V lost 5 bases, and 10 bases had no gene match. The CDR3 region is CASSGTRGRSYGYTF. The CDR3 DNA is TGTGCCAGCAGCGGCACCAGGGGGCGCTCGTATGGCTACACCTTC.

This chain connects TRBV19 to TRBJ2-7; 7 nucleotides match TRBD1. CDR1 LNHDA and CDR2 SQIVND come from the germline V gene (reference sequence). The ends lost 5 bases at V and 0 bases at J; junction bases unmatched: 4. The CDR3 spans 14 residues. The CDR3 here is CASSERTGSYEQYF. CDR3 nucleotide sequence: TGTGCCAGTAGTGAAAGGACAGGCTCCTACGAGCAGTACTTC.

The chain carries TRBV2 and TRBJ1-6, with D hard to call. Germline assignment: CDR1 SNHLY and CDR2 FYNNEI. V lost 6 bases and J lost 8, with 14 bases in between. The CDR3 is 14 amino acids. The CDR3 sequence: CASSRGSEDSPLHF. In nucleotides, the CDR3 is TGTGCCAGCAGCAGAGGGAGTGAGGATTCACCCCTCCACTTT.

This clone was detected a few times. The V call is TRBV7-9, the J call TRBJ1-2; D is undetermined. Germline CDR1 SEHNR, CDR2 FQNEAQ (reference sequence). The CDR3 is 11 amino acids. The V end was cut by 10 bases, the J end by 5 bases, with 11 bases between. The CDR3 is CATLELYGYTF. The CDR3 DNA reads TGTGCCACCCTAGAACTTTATGGCTACACCTTC.

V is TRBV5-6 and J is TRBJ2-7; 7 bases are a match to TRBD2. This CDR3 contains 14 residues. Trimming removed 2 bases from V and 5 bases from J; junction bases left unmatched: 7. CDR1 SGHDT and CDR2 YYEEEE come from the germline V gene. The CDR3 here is CASSLAGITHEQYF. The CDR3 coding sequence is TGTGCCAGCAGCTTAGCGGGGATTACCCACGAGCAGTACTTC.

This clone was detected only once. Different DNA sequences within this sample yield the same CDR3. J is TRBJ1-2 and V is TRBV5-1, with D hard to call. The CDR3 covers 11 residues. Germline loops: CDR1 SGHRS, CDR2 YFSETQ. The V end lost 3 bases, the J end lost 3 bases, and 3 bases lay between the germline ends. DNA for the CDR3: TGCGCCAGCAGCTCGGACTATGGCTACACCTTC. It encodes CASSSDYGYTF. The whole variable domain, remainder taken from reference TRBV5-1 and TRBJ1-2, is KAGVTQTPRYLIKTRGQQVTLSCSPISGHRSVSWYQQTPGQGLQFLFEYFSETQRNKGNFPGRFSGRQFSNSRSEMNVSTLELGDSALYLCASSSDYGYTFGSGTRLTVV.

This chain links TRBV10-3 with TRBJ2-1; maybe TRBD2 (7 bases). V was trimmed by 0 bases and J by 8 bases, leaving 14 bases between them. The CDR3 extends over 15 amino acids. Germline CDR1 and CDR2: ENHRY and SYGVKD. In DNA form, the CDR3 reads TGTGCCATCAGTGAGTCAAGAGGGGGGGAGGATGAGCAGTTCTTC. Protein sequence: CAISESRGGEDEQFF.

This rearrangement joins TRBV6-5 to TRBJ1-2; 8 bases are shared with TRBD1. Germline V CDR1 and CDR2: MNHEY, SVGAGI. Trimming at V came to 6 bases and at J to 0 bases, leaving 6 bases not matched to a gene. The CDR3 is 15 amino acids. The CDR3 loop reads CASRGQGIANYGYTF. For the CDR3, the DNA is TGTGCCAGCAGAGGACAGGGAATAGCTAACTATGGCTACACCTTC.

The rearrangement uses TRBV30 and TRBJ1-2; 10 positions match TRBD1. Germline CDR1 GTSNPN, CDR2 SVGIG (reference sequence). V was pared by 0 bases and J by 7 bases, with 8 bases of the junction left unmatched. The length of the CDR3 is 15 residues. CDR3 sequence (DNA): TGTGCCTGGAGTGTAGGGACAGGGGCGGTGACTGGCTACACCTTC. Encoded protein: CAWSVGTGAVTGYTF.

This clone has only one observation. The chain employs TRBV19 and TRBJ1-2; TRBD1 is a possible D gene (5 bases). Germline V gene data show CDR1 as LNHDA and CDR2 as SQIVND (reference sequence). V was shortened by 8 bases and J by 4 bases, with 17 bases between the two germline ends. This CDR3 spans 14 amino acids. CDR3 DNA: TGTGCCAGTTCCCAAGAGACAGATATCTATGGCTACACCTTC. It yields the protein CASSQETDIYGYTF.